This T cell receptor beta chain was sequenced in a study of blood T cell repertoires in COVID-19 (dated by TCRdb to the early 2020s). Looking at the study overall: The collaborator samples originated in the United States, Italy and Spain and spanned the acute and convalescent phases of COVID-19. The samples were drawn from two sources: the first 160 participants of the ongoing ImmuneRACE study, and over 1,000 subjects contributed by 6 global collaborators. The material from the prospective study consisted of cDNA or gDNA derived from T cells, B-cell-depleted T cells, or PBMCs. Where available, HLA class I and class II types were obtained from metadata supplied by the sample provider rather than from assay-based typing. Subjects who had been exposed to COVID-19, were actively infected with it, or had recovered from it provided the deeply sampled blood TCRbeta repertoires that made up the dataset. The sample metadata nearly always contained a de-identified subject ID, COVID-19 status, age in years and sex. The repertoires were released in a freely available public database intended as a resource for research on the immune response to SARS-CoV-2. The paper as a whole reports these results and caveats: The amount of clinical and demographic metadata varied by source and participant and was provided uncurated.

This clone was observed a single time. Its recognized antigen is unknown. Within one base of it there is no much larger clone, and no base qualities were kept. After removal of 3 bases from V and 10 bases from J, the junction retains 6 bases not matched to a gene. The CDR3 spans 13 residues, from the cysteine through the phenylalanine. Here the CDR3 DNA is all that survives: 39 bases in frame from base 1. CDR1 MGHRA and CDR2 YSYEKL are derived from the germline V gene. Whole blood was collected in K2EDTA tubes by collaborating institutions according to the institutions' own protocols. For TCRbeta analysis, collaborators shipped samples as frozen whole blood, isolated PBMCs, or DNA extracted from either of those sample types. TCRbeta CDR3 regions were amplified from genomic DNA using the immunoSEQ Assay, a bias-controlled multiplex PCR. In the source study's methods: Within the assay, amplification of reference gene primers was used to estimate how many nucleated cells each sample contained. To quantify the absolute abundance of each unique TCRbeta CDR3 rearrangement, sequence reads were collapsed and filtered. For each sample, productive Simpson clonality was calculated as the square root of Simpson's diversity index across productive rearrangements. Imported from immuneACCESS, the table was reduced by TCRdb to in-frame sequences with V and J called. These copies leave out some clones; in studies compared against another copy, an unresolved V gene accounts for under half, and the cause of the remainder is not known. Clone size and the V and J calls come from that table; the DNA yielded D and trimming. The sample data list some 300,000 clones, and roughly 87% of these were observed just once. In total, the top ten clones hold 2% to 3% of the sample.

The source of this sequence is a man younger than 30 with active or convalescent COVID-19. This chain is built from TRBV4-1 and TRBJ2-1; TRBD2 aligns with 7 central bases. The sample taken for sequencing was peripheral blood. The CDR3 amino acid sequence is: CASSHPFGGEQFF. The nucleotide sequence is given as TGCGCCAGCAGCCACCCTTTCGGGGGGGAGCAGTTCTTC.